This TCR beta chain is drawn from a study of shared clonotypes between healthy human individuals. This CDR3 has 13 residues. Germline CDR1 reads KGHSH; CDR2 reads LQKENI. The germline V and J ends were trimmed by 3 bases and 6 bases, with 6 bases remaining between them. This clone showed up just once. The sample contains more than one DNA sequence encoding this CDR3. From CD4+ cells came CD45RA+ naive and CD45RA-negative memory subsets. Sorted-subset replicate PCRs used around 220 ng DNA, some 33,000 T cell genomes. Repertoires were generated with immunoSEQ multiplex PCR, while TCRdb's copy carries only in-frame clones and drops some. The table has around 2.3 million clones, 95% seen once.

This chain connects TRBV18 to TRBJ1-6; D unresolved. This TCR came from a man aged 18 to 35 in good health. The sample comprised naive CD4+ T cells sorted from blood. Subset noted: CD45RA+ positively selected. CDR3 sequence: CASSPGPNSPLHF. The DNA for the CDR3 is TGTGCCAGCTCACCGGGCCCTAATTCACCCCTCCACTTT.